One sample yielded the 13 T cell receptor beta chains listed below, sequenced in a study of T cell clones after liver transplantation. Sequenced by immunoSEQ multiplex PCR; TCRdb stores in-frame clones only, minus some. The top ten clones hold 2.1% of a sample with 75,000 to 95,000 clones, 84% of them seen once. The starting material was CD4+ T cells from blood, obtained 48 months after liver transplant. These TCRs come from a human patient who received a liver transplant. Some T cells may be supplied by the graft donor.

CDR3 sequence (DNA): TGTGCCACCAGCAGAGAGCCAATCAATGAGCAGTTCTTC. Its protein product is CATSREPINEQFF. The gene calls are TRBV15 and TRBJ2-1; D unresolved. V was cut by 0 bases and J by 6 bases, with 6 bases left in between. Germline lookup yields CDR1 LNHNV and CDR2 YYDKDF (reference sequence). The CDR3 length is 13 residues.

V and J are TRBV4-1 and TRBJ2-6; D uncertain. The CDR3 has 17 amino acids. Germline values: CDR1 MGHRA, CDR2 YSYEKL. Trimming cost V 0 bases and J 0 bases, with 9 bases left between them. In DNA, the CDR3 is TGCGCCAGCAGCCAAGATCAGGCCGTCTCTGGGGCCAACGTCCTGACTTTC. Amino acid sequence: CASSQDQAVSGANVLTF.

CDR3 nucleotides: TGTGCCACCAGCAGAGATCGGGCTAGCGGGAGGAATGAGCAGTTCTTC. It codes for CATSRDRASGRNEQFF. The chain recombines TRBV15 with TRBJ2-1; 11 bases fit TRBD2. The CDR3 has 16 amino acids. From germline, CDR1 is LNHNV and CDR2 YYDKDF (reference sequence). The V and J ends lost 0 bases and 7 bases, in that order; junction bases with no gene match: 5.

This clone was seen only once. The J gene is TRBJ1-2, the V gene TRBV5-1, with D possibly being TRBD1 (5 bases). Trimming pared 1 base from V and 3 bases from J, leaving 10 bases between. This CDR3 spans 14 amino acids. Germline loops: CDR1 SGHRS, CDR2 YFSETQ. This CDR3 is CASSLSEGYYGYTF. DNA for the CDR3: TGCGCCAGCAGCTTGAGCGAGGGGTACTATGGCTACACCTTC.

The genes are TRBV10-3 and TRBJ2-3; 12 bases map to TRBD2. V dropped 4 bases and J dropped 6; count of bases not matched to a gene: 11. This CDR3 has 17 amino acids. The germline V gene has CDR1 ENHRY and CDR2 SYGVKD. The CDR3 DNA reads TGTGCCATCAGTGGGCCGCGGACTAGCGGGACGACTGATACGCAGTATTTT. Protein sequence: CAISGPRTSGTTDTQYF.

The chain combines TRBV28 with TRBJ2-7; 8 bases match TRBD2. The ends lost 4 bases at V and 6 bases at J; junction bases unmatched: 11. The CDR3 length is 15 residues. The germline V gene has CDR1 MDHEN and CDR2 SYDVKM. The CDR3 reads CASSSFSGTRSEQYF. DNA for the CDR3: TGTGCCAGCAGTTCTTTCTCCGGGACTAGAAGCGAGCAGTACTTC.

This chain links TRBV7-9 with TRBJ2-3; 8 bases match TRBD1. CDR3 length: 16 residues. The germline V gene encodes CDR1 SEHNR and CDR2 FQNEAQ (reference sequence). The V and J ends lost 5 bases and 0 bases, in that order; junction bases with no gene match: 7. CDR3 residues: CASSLGQGLSTDTQYF. The CDR3 DNA is TGTGCCAGCAGCCTAGGACAGGGCCTAAGCACAGATACGCAGTATTTT. Full variable domain (rest looked up from reference TRBV7-9 and TRBJ2-3): DTGVSQNPRHKITKRGQNVTFRCDPISEHNRLYWYRQTLGQGPEFLTYFQNEAQLEKSRLLSDRFSAERPKGSFSTLEIQRTEQGDSAMYLCASSLGQGLSTDTQYFGPGTRLTVL.

The V call is TRBV27, the J call TRBJ2-6, with 14 bases matching TRBD2. The CDR3 is made up of 18 amino acids. Trimming took 8 bases from V and 0 from J; bases not matched to a gene: 6. Germline CDR1 and CDR2: MNHEY and SMNVEV (reference sequence). This chain's CDR3 is CASARLAGGSSGANVLTF. The DNA for the CDR3 is TGTGCCAGCGCAAGACTAGCGGGAGGGAGCTCTGGGGCCAACGTCCTGACTTTC.

The chain recombines TRBV13 with TRBJ1-6; D is ambiguous. From germline, CDR1 is PRHDT and CDR2 FYEKMQ (reference sequence). The CDR3 runs 17 residues. V gave up 4 bases and J gave up 0 bases, with 13 bases separating them. The CDR3: CASSSGLRSSYNSPLHF. The CDR3 region has the DNA TGTGCCAGCAGCTCCGGGCTGCGGAGCTCCTATAATTCACCCCTCCACTTT.

The J gene is TRBJ2-2, the V gene TRBV5-4; TRBD1 matches at 9 bases. CDR3 size: 13 residues. J lost 5 bases, V lost 7 bases, and 3 bases had no gene match. Germline loops: CDR1 SGHNT, CDR2 YYREEE (reference sequence). CDR3 protein: CASGQGLTGELFF. The CDR3 DNA is TGTGCCAGCGGACAGGGGTTGACCGGGGAGCTGTTTTTT.

The chain carries TRBV6-5 and TRBJ2-5; D is uncertain. The germline CDR1 and CDR2 sequences are MNHEY and SVGAGI. CDR3 length: 14 amino acids. The V end was cut by 0 bases, the J end by 4 bases, with 9 bases between. The CDR3 reads CASSYSQTPETQYF. The CDR3 nucleotides are TGTGCCAGCAGTTACTCGCAGACACCAGAGACCCAGTACTTC.

V is TRBV5-1 and J is TRBJ2-2; 13 bases are shared with TRBD2. The CDR3 has 16 amino acids. V lost 4 bases, J lost 7 bases, and 7 bases stayed unmatched. CDR1 is SGHRS, CDR2 YFSETQ, per germline. The CDR3 loop reads CASSLGLAGEFGELFF. The DNA of the CDR3 is TGCGCCAGCAGCCTCGGACTAGCGGGAGAGTTCGGGGAGCTGTTTTTT. The variable domain in full, completed from reference TRBV5-1 and TRBJ2-2, reads KAGVTQTPRYLIKTRGQQVTLSCSPISGHRSVSWYQQTPGQGLQFLFEYFSETQRNKGNFPGRFSGRQFSNSRSEMNVSTLELGDSALYLCASSLGLAGEFGELFFGEGSRLTVL.

The rearrangement links TRBV6-1 to TRBJ2-5; D ambiguous. V lost 2 bases, J lost 3 bases, and 7 bases lay in between. CDR1 and CDR2 (germline): MNHNS, SASEGT. The CDR3 spans 13 residues. CDR3 nucleotides: TGTGCCAGCAGTGAAAGCAGGAAAGAGACCCAGTACTTC. It translates to CASSESRKETQYF.